The rows below give T cell receptor beta chains drawn from one sample of a study of technical replicates of blood from a handful of donors. Assay: immunoSEQ multiplex PCR; the TCRdb copy retains only in-frame clones and omits some. The repertoire holds roughly 70,000 clones, roughly nine tenths seen once, with approximately 0.39% in the top ten. Sequencing was done on a sample of T cells isolated from PBMCs. All receptors derive from a human donor in good health. CDR3s include the opening cysteine and the closing phenylalanine or tryptophan. A D gene is named only where the DNA matches it firmly. Only part of the rows carry a size: once, few, many, or a class if the clone is expanded.

d_call,clone_size,j_call,v_call,cdr3_aa,cdr3_nt
-,-,TRBJ2-2,TRBV28,CASKAGSGGELFF,TGTGCCAGCAAGGCGGGGAGTGGCGGGGAGCTGTTTTTT
-,-,TRBJ1-5,TRBV4-3,CASSQVNGIQPQHF,TGCGCCAGCAGCCAAGTAAATGGCATTCAGCCCCAGCATTTT
-,-,TRBJ2-2,TRBV13,CASSWGLLPGELFF,TGTGCCAGCAGCTGGGGACTCCTTCCCGGGGAGCTGTTTTTT
-,-,TRBJ1-3,TRBV28,CASSRGGKAYTIYF,TGTGCCAGCAGCCGCGGCGGGAAAGCATACACCATATATTTT
TRBD1,-,TRBJ1-1,TRBV11-2,CASSMQGGNTEAFF,TGTGCCAGCAGCATGCAGGGGGGGAACACTGAAGCTTTCTTT
-,-,TRBJ1-3,TRBV19,CATKELISGNTIYF,TGTGCCACCAAGGAGCTAATCTCTGGAAACACCATATATTTT
TRBD2,-,TRBJ2-2,TRBV6-1,CASSLSGVNTGELFF,TGTGCCAGCAGTCTAAGCGGGGTCAACACCGGGGAGCTGTTTTTT
-,-,TRBJ2-7,TRBV30,CAWSVAGYEQYF,TGTGCCTGGAGTGTAGCCGGCTACGAGCAGTACTTC
TRBD1,-,TRBJ1-5,TRBV27,CASSGHRGRPDQPQHF,TGTGCCAGCAGTGGACACAGGGGCCGGCCTGATCAGCCCCAGCATTTT
-,-,TRBJ1-1,TRBV7-3,CASSLYGDLNTEAFF,TGTGCCAGCAGCTTATATGGGGACTTGAACACTGAAGCTTTCTTT
TRBD1,-,TRBJ1-2,TRBV5-5,CASSLDIGTEYGYTF,TGTGCCAGCAGCTTGGATATCGGGACAGAGTATGGCTACACCTTC
-,-,TRBJ2-1,TRBV11-3,CASSRAWAGISYNEQFF,TGTGCCAGCAGCCGTGCGTGGGCGGGGATCTCCTACAATGAGCAGTTCTTC
TRBD2,-,TRBJ2-2,TRBV5-1,CASSLGLAGVETGELFF,TGCGCCAGCAGCTTAGGACTAGCGGGAGTAGAAACCGGGGAGCTGTTTTTT
TRBD1,-,TRBJ1-5,TRBV18,CASSQRQGGNQPQHF,TGTGCCAGCTCCCAAAGACAGGGGGGCAATCAGCCCCAGCATTTT
-,-,TRBJ1-5,TRBV6-1,CASSTDTGNQPQHF,TGTGCCAGCAGTACAGATACAGGGAATCAGCCCCAGCATTTT
-,few,TRBJ2-7,TRBV2,CASNEPFTAVQYF,TGTGCCAGCAACGAGCCCTTTACAGCGGTGCAGTACTTC
TRBD2,-,TRBJ2-7,TRBV30,CAWSETSGYEQYF,TGTGCCTGGAGCGAGACTAGCGGGTACGAGCAGTACTTC
TRBD1,once,TRBJ1-2,TRBV5-4,CASSPPPGTGVLYGYTF,TGTGCCAGCAGCCCGCCGCCCGGGACAGGGGTTCTTTATGGCTACACCTTC
TRBD1,-,TRBJ2-7,TRBV5-1,CASSFYRGIEQYF,TGCGCCAGCAGCTTTTACAGGGGAATCGAGCAGTACTTC
TRBD1,-,TRBJ1-1,TRBV5-5,CASSLLTGQAYTEAFF,TGTGCCAGCAGCTTACTGACGGGACAGGCCTACACTGAAGCTTTCTTT
-,-,TRBJ2-1,TRBV10-1,CASRPGHNEQFF,TGCGCCAGCAGGCCGGGACATAATGAGCAGTTCTTC
-,-,TRBJ2-7,TRBV11-2,CASSLDGLRNEQYF,TGTGCCAGCAGCTTAGACGGACTTAGGAACGAGCAGTACTTC
TRBD2,-,TRBJ2-1,TRBV7-2,CASSLAPGTSGSKNEQFF,TGTGCCAGCAGCTTAGCGCCTGGGACTAGCGGGAGCAAGAATGAGCAGTTCTTC
TRBD2,-,TRBJ2-1,TRBV27,CASRWDLAAAYNEQFF,TGTGCCAGCAGATGGGATCTAGCGGCAGCCTACAATGAGCAGTTCTTC
-,-,TRBJ2-7,TRBV30,CAWALGGLAYEQYF,TGTGCCTGGGCCCTCGGGGGGCTAGCCTACGAGCAGTACTTC
TRBD1,-,TRBJ2-2,TRBV7-9,CASSLGTGLRTGELFF,TGTGCCAGCAGCTTAGGGACAGGGTTACGGACCGGGGAGCTGTTTTTT
-,-,TRBJ1-2,TRBV19,CASRKQGYYGYTF,TGTGCCAGTAGGAAACAGGGATACTATGGCTACACCTTC
-,-,TRBJ2-1,TRBV9,CASSVSSSYNEQFF,TGTGCCAGCAGCGTGAGTAGCTCCTACAATGAGCAGTTCTTC
-,-,TRBJ2-7,TRBV4-2,CASSQDLPGGTSYEQYF,TGTGCCAGCAGCCAAGATTTGCCTGGCGGGACCTCCTACGAGCAGTACTTC
TRBD1,-,TRBJ2-3,TRBV28,CASSLLVRGTGITDTQYF,TGTGCCAGCAGTTTATTAGTTCGGGGGACAGGGATTACAGATACGCAGTATTTT
-,-,TRBJ2-3,TRBV11-3,CASSFLGGGTDTQYF,TGTGCCAGCAGCTTCCTAGGGGGGGGCACAGATACGCAGTATTTT
TRBD1,-,TRBJ2-2,TRBV2,CASSVRTGGSAGELFF,TGTGCCAGCAGTGTGAGGACAGGGGGTAGCGCCGGGGAGCTGTTTTTT
-,once,TRBJ2-7,TRBV30,CSWRTGYEQYF,TGTTCCTGGAGAACAGGGTACGAGCAGTACTTC
TRBD1,-,TRBJ1-4,TRBV19,CASTGTANEKLFF,TGTGCCAGCACCGGGACAGCTAATGAAAAACTGTTTTTT
TRBD2,-,TRBJ2-1,TRBV7-9,CASSLELAGSFAHEQFF,TGTGCCAGCAGCTTAGAATTAGCGGGATCGTTTGCCCATGAGCAGTTCTTC
-,-,TRBJ1-1,TRBV4-1,CASSLELGTLNTEAFF,TGCGCCAGCAGCCTTGAACTAGGGACTTTGAACACTGAAGCTTTCTTT
TRBD1,-,TRBJ2-7,TRBV5-1,CASSLQGRSYEQYF,TGCGCCAGCAGCTTACAGGGGCGCTCCTACGAGCAGTACTTC